These 23 T cell receptor beta chains were sequenced from one sample in a study of blood T cell repertoires in COVID-19. Libraries were prepared by immunoSEQ multiplex PCR; TCRdb keeps only in-frame clonotypes and omits some of them. The table lists about 50,000 clones, more than 80% of them singletons. Specimen: peripheral blood. The receptors derive from a human donor in a cohort sampled during active COVID-19.

The chain is built from TRBV6-5 and TRBJ2-2; TRBD1 is a possible D gene (5 bases). V was cut by 6 bases and J by 3 bases, with 8 bases left in between. The CDR3 is 13 amino acids. The germline V gene has CDR1 MNHEY and CDR2 SVGAGI. The CDR3 DNA follows: TGTGCCAGCAGCCGCAGGGACACCGGGGAGCTGTTTTTT. Encoded protein: CASSRRDTGELFF.

The chain joins TRBV4-1 to TRBJ2-3; 9 bases agree with TRBD1. From germline, CDR1 is MGHRA and CDR2 YSYEKL. The CDR3 extends over 16 amino acids. After removal of 8 bases from V and 5 bases from J, the junction contained 14 bases not matched to a gene. Here the CDR3 reads CASGGTGFLVEDTQYF. The CDR3 DNA sequence: TGCGCCAGCGGCGGGACAGGGTTTTTGGTGGAAGATACGCAGTATTTT.

This rearrangement joins TRBV10-2 to TRBJ2-1, with D tentatively TRBD2 (6 bases). Trimming removed 7 bases from V and 7 bases from J, with 17 bases in between. Germline V CDR1 and CDR2: WSHSY, SAAADI. CDR3 size: 14 residues. The CDR3 nucleotides read TGCGCCAGCACGGCTAGCGCGAACAGGAATGAGCAGTTCTTC. It is translated as CASTASANRNEQFF.

The chain employs TRBV13 and TRBJ2-1; 14 nucleotides line up with TRBD2. Looked up from germline, CDR1 is PRHDT and CDR2 is FYEKMQ (reference sequence). This CDR3 is 17 amino acids long. Trimming at V came to 5 bases and at J to 2 bases, leaving 5 bases not matched to a gene. CDR3: CASSPRGLAGAYNEQFF. CDR3 sequence (DNA): TGTGCCAGCAGCCCCCGGGGACTAGCGGGAGCCTACAATGAGCAGTTCTTC.

J is TRBJ1-2 and V is TRBV6-5; tentative D call: TRBD1 (5 bases). The CDR3 contains 16 residues. Germline V gene data show CDR1 as MNHEY and CDR2 as SVGAGI. V gave up 0 bases and J gave up 3 bases, with 14 bases separating them. In DNA form, the CDR3 reads TGTGCCAGCAGTTACTCGCCCCGGGGGAGTCACTATGGCTACACCTTC. It is translated as CASSYSPRGSHYGYTF.

This chain uses TRBV6-5 with TRBJ2-7, with TRBD2 identical over 10 bases. This CDR3 has 14 residues. The junction had 8 bases not matched to a gene; V was cut back by 7 bases and J by 5 bases. The germline V gene encodes CDR1 MNHEY and CDR2 SVGAGI. CDR3 nucleotides: TGTGCCAGCACGCCTAGCGGGAGCTTTGACGAGCAGTACTTC. This codes for CASTPSGSFDEQYF.

For this clone: The sample contains more than one DNA sequence encoding this CDR3. V is TRBV6-5 and J is TRBJ1-1, with 10 bases fitting TRBD1. Per the germline V gene, CDR1 is MNHEY and CDR2 is SVGAGI. The length of the CDR3 is 14 residues. V shed 3 bases, J shed 6 bases, and the junction held 4 bases outside the gene matches. The CDR3 region has the DNA TGTGCCAGCAGTTATACCGGACAGGGGGCTGAAGCTTTCTTT. Amino acids: CASSYTGQGAEAFF.

This chain joins TRBV6-5 and TRBJ1-1, with D uncertain. The CDR3 totals 15 residues. Germline lookup yields CDR1 MNHEY and CDR2 SVGAGI. V shed 7 bases and J shed 0 bases, with 15 bases lying between them. The CDR3 region has the DNA TGTGCCAGCACCTCCCAAGGAGTGATGAACACTGAAGCTTTCTTT. Its protein is CASTSQGVMNTEAFF.

The chain recombines TRBV7-2 with TRBJ1-1, with D perhaps TRBD1 (6 bases). Per the germline V gene, CDR1 is SGHTA and CDR2 is FQGNSA. The V end lost 1 base, the J end lost 5 bases, and 14 bases lay between the germline ends. CDR3 length equals 15 residues. CDR3 DNA: TGTGCCAGCAGCTTAGAGGGGGTGGAGGTGACTGAAGCTTTCTTT. Protein product: CASSLEGVEVTEAFF.

The J gene is TRBJ2-2, the V gene TRBV9; D perhaps matches TRBD2 (5 bases). Germline CDR1 is SGDLS and CDR2 is YYNGEE. V was trimmed by 0 bases and J by 5 bases, leaving 17 bases between them. There are 17 residues in the CDR3. DNA for the CDR3: TGTGCCAGCAGCGTAGCTTTCGGGGTGGTGGGGACCGGGGAGCTGTTTTTT. It specifies CASSVAFGVVGTGELFF.

The gene calls are TRBV19 and TRBJ1-4, with 8 bases identical to TRBD1. The CDR3 contains 18 residues. Germline loops: CDR1 LNHDA, CDR2 SQIVND (reference sequence). Germline trimming cut 3 bases from V and 6 bases from J; bases unmatched to any gene: 15. The chain's CDR3 is CASSIFLGADRADEKLFF. In DNA, the CDR3 is TGTGCCAGTAGTATCTTCTTAGGGGCGGACAGGGCGGATGAAAAACTGTTTTTT.

The sample holds one count of this clone. The chain recombines TRBV7-9 with TRBJ2-7; possible D gene TRBD1, 5 bases. CDR1 SEHNR and CDR2 FQNEAQ come from the germline V gene (reference sequence). V lost 4 bases and J lost 0, with 7 bases in between. The CDR3 runs 13 residues. The CDR3 protein is CASSSQGSYEQYF. The CDR3, as DNA: TGTGCCAGCAGCTCCCAGGGCTCCTACGAGCAGTACTTC.

The rearrangement joins TRBV4-1 to TRBJ1-1, with D unclear. The CDR3 is 14 residues long. CDR1 and CDR2 (germline): MGHRA, YSYEKL. V lost 4 bases to trimming and J lost 1 base, with 10 bases between them. CDR3 sequence: CASSPNSWNTEAFF. CDR3 nucleotide sequence: TGCGCCAGCAGCCCAAACAGCTGGAACACTGAAGCTTTCTTT.

This chain links TRBV28 with TRBJ1-1; D is unresolved. The CDR3 is 12 residues long. V was cut by 4 bases and J by 4 bases, with 7 bases left in between. Looked up from germline, CDR1 is MDHEN and CDR2 is SYDVKM. CDR3 bases: TGTGCCAGCAGTTCTAGTGGCACTGAAGCTTTCTTT. Protein product: CASSSSGTEAFF.

The J gene is TRBJ1-1, the V gene TRBV3-1 (or the pseudogene TRBV3-2), with D possibly matching TRBD1 (6 bases). The V end was cut by 6 bases, the J end by 7 bases, with 18 bases between. Germline CDR1 reads LGHDT; CDR2 reads YNNKEL (reference sequence). The CDR3 runs 14 residues. The CDR3 bases are TGTGCCAGCAGGCCCCAGGGGCAGGGGTTTGAAGCTTTCTTT. Residues: CASRPQGQGFEAFF.

This sequence joins TRBV6-2 or TRBV6-3 and TRBJ2-7, with a tentative D call TRBD1 (5 bases). Germline V CDR1 and CDR2: MNHEY, SVGEGT. The CDR3 runs 12 residues. Trimming shortened V by 5 bases and J by 6 bases, and 11 bases separated the two germline ends. The CDR3 reads CASSGRESEQYF. The CDR3 bases are TGTGCCAGCAGTGGCAGGGAAAGCGAGCAGTACTTC.

This sequence joins TRBV4-2 and TRBJ2-2; 7 bases map to TRBD2. The germline V gene encodes CDR1 LGHNA and CDR2 YNFKEQ. The CDR3 extends over 13 amino acids. The J segment lost 6 bases and the V segment lost 4 bases, leaving 2 bases of the junction unmatched. CDR3 in amino acids: CASSLGLAGELFF. CDR3 DNA sequence: TGTGCCAGCAGCCTCGGACTAGCCGGGGAGCTGTTTTTT.

This chain uses TRBV7-9 with TRBJ2-3; 9 nucleotides align to TRBD1. V was clipped by 6 bases and J by 5 bases; unmatched bases: 12. There are 16 residues in the CDR3. Per the germline V gene, CDR1 is SEHNR and CDR2 is FQNEAQ (reference sequence). The CDR3 protein is CASSPKQGAGLDTQYF. CDR3 bases: TGTGCCAGCAGTCCAAAACAGGGGGCGGGCTTAGATACGCAGTATTTT.

J is TRBJ1-2 and V is TRBV29-1; 9 positions agree with TRBD1. This CDR3 comprises 14 residues. In germline, CDR1 is SQVTM, CDR2 ANQGSEA. V was clipped by 4 bases and J by 4 bases; unmatched bases: 7. This CDR3 is CSVGRTGESYGYTF. CDR3 bases: TGCAGCGTTGGACGGACAGGGGAATCCTATGGCTACACCTTC.

The genes are TRBV7-2 and TRBJ2-3; 10 bases are shared with TRBD2. Trimming at V came to 2 bases and at J to 3 bases, leaving 5 bases not matched to a gene. The germline gives CDR1 SGHTA, CDR2 FQGNSA. The CDR3 covers 16 residues. CDR3 bases: TGTGCCAGCAGCTTAAGAGTAGCGGGGGGAACAGATACGCAGTATTTT. It translates to CASSLRVAGGTDTQYF.

The chain employs TRBV6-2 or TRBV6-3 and TRBJ2-2; 8 bases align to TRBD1. The CDR3 is 17 amino acids. J was trimmed by 4 bases and V by 5 bases; bases with no gene match: 12. CDR1 MNHEY and CDR2 SVGEGT come from the germline V gene. CDR3 loop: CASSTAVGQAFTGELFF. DNA for the CDR3: TGTGCCAGCAGTACGGCCGTGGGACAGGCTTTCACCGGGGAGCTGTTTTTT.

The chain uses TRBV28 and TRBJ2-3; 7 nucleotides match TRBD1. Germline trimming cut 2 bases from V and 3 bases from J; bases unmatched to any gene: 8. The CDR3 is 16 residues long. Germline V lookup: CDR1 MDHEN, CDR2 SYDVKM. The CDR3 DNA reads TGTGCCAGCAGTTTACTACCCGGGACAGCAACAGATACGCAGTATTTT. This sequence encodes CASSLLPGTATDTQYF.

The chain is built from TRBV6-5 and TRBJ2-3; the match to TRBD2 covers 10 bases. CDR1 is MNHEY, CDR2 SVGAGI, per germline. The J segment lost 6 bases and the V segment lost 5 bases, leaving 8 bases of the junction unmatched. The CDR3 runs 15 residues. Here the CDR3 DNA reads TGTGCCAGCAGTAGCCTAGCGGGGGTCCCTGATACGCAGTATTTT. Translated: CASSSLAGVPDTQYF.